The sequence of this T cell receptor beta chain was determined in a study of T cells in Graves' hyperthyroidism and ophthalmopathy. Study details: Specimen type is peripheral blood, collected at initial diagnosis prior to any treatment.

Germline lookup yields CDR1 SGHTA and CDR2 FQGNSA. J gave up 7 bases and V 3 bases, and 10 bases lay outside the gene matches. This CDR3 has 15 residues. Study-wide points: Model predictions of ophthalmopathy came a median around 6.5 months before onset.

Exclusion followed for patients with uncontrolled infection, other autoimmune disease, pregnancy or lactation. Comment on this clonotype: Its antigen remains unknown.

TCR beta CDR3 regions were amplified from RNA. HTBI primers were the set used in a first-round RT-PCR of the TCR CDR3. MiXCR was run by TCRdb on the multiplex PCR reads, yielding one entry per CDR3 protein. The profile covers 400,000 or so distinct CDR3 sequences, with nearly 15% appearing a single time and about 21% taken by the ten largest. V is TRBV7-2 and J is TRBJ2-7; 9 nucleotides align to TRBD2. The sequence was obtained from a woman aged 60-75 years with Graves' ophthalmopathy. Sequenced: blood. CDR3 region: CASSFKAGGLWEQYF. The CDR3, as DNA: TGTGCCAGCAGCTTTAAGGCGGGGGGGTTGTGGGAGCAGTACTTC.